This T cell receptor (beta chain) was identified in a study of T cells expressing NK-cell markers. As for the study in general: Underlying the TCR beta repertoires were sorted CD3+CD56+NKG2C+, CD3+CD56+NKG2C- and CD3+CD56-NKG2C+ T cells.

The authors made TCR beta cDNA libraries by 5'RACE template switching. This switching added a universal primer site and UMIs. TCRdb reprocessed the 5' RACE reads, keeping one entry per CDR3 protein, no DNA. This sample contains about 260,000 distinct CDR3 sequences. Per the germline V gene, CDR1 is SGHAT and CDR2 is FQNNGV. The CDR3 has 15 residues. The sequence was obtained from a man younger than 30 in good health. Sequenced input: blood T cells: a sorted CD56 or NKG2C T cell subset, CD4+ or CD8+ T cells, or bulk PBMC T cells (not recorded which). This rearrangement joins TRBV11-2 to TRBJ2-7; TCRdb picks TRBD2, but there is no DNA to check that call. The CDR3 loop reads CASSLPGILAYEQYF.